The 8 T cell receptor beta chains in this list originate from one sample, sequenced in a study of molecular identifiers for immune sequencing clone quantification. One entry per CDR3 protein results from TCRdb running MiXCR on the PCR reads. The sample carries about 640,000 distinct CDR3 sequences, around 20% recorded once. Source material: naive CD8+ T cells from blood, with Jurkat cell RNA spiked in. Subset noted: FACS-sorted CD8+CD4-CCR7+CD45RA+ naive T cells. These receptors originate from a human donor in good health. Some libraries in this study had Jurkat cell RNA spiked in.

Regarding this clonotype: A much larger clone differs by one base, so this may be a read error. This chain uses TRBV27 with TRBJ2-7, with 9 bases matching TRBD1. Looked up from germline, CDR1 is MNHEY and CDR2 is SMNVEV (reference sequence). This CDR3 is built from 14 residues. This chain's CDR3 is CVSSAWTGDYEQYF. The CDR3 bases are TGTGTCAGCAGTGCCTGGACAGGGGATTACGAGCAGTACTTC.

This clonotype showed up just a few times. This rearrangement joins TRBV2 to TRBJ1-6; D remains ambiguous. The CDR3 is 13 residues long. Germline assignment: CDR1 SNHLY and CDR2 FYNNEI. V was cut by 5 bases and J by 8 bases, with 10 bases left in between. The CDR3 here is CASSSASYSPLHF. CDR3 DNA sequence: TGTGCCAGCAGTTCCGCTTCTTATTCACCCCTCCACTTT.

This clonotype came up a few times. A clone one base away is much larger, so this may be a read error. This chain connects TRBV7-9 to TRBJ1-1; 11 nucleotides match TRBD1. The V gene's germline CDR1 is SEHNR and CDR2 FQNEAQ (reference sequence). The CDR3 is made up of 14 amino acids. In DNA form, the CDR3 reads TGTGCCAGCACCTTAGGGACAGGGGGCACTGAAGCTTTCTTT. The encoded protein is CASTLGTGGTEAFF.

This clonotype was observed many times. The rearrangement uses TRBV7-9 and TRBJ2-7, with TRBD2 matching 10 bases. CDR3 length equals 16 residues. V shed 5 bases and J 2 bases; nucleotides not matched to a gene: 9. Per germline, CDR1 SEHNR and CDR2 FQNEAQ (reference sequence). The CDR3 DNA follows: TGTGCCAGCAGCCCCGGGGAAGGACTAGCGGCCTACGAGCAGTACTTC. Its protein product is CASSPGEGLAAYEQYF.

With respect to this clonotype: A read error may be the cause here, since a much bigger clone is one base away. CDR3 coding DNA: TGTGCCAGCAGCTTAGCCCCACAGAATACGAAGTATTTT. Translation gives CASSLAPQNTKYF. This sequence joins TRBV7-6 and TRBJ2-3; D is unclear. The CDR3 is 13 residues long. From germline, CDR1 is SGHVS and CDR2 FNYEAQ.

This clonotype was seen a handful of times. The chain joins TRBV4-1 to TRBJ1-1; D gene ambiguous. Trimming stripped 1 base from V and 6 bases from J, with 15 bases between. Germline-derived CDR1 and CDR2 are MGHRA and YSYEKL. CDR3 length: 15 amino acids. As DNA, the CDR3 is TGCGCCAGCAGCCAAGTTAGCGTGTTTTACGCTGAAGCTTTCTTT. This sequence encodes CASSQVSVFYAEAFF.

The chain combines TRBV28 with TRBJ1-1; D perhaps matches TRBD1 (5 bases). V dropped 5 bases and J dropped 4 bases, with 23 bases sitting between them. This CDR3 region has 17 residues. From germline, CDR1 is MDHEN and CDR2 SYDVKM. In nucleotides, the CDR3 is TGTGCCAGCAGTATCCCCGGGGCAGGGCTAATGAGCACTGAAGCTTTCTTT. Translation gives CASSIPGAGLMSTEAFF.

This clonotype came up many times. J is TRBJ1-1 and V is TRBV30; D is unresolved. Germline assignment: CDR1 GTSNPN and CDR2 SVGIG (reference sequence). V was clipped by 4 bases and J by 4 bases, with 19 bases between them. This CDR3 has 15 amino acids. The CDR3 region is CAWIPAGELGTEAFF. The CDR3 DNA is TGTGCCTGGATCCCGGCAGGAGAGCTGGGCACTGAAGCTTTCTTT.